The 14 T cell receptor beta chains listed next were all sequenced from one sample in a study of blood T cell repertoires in COVID-19. Profiled with immunoSEQ multiplex PCR; TCRdb holds only in-frame clones, not every one. The sample lists 150,000 to 200,000 clones, 65% to 85% occurring once. Sequencing was performed on peripheral blood. Receptor source: a human donor with acute or convalescent COVID-19. The donor label of this sample is uncertain.

The chain is built from TRBV3-1 (or the pseudogene TRBV3-2) and TRBJ1-1, with D perhaps TRBD1 (6 bases). Germline loops: CDR1 LGHDT, CDR2 YNNKEL (reference sequence). This CDR3 region has 14 residues. The germline V and J ends were trimmed by 2 bases and 4 bases, with 11 bases remaining between them. The CDR3 reads CASSQRGGSTEAFF. Written as DNA, the CDR3 is TGTGCCAGCAGCCAAAGGGGGGGGAGCACTGAAGCTTTCTTT.

The chain carries TRBV10-1 and TRBJ2-7; 8 bases match TRBD2. The germline CDR1 and CDR2 sequences are WNHNN and SYGVQD (reference sequence). There are 17 residues in the CDR3. The junction had 15 bases not matched to a gene; V was cut back by 2 bases and J by 6 bases. The CDR3 here is CASSEPTTRGGSSEQYF. The CDR3 coding sequence is TGCGCCAGCAGTGAGCCAACGACACGGGGGGGATCAAGCGAGCAGTACTTC.

The chain is built from TRBV19 and TRBJ2-3, with TRBD2 matching 8 bases. This CDR3 region has 16 residues. With 3 bases clipped from V and 4 bases from J, the junction kept 9 bases outside the gene matches. Germline CDR1 LNHDA, CDR2 SQIVND (reference sequence). The CDR3 region has the DNA TGTGCCAGTAGTATCGGGGGGGGGATTTGGGCAGATACGCAGTATTTT. Residues: CASSIGGGIWADTQYF. The complete variable domain, with remaining parts taken from reference TRBV19 and TRBJ2-3, reads DGGITQSPKYLFRKEGQNVTLSCEQNLNHDAMYWYRQDPGQGLRLIYYSQIVNDFQKGDIAEGYSVSREKKESFPLTVTSAQKNPTAFYLCASSIGGGIWADTQYFGPGTRLTVL.

The chain recombines TRBV3-1 (or the pseudogene TRBV3-2) with TRBJ2-5, with 12 bases lining up with TRBD2. V lost 1 base, J lost 5 bases, and 5 bases stayed unmatched. Germline V CDR1 and CDR2: LGHDT, YNNKEL (reference sequence). The CDR3 consists of 16 residues. The CDR3 DNA sequence: TGTGCCAGCAGCCAAGCAAGAACTAGCGGGGGGGAGACCCAGTACTTC. This gives the protein CASSQARTSGGETQYF.

This clone appeared a few times. The chain has TRBV2 and TRBJ1-2; TRBD1 is a possible D gene (5 bases). The V and J ends lost 5 bases and 2 bases respectively, with 9 bases between them. Germline V gene lookup returns CDR1 SNHLY and CDR2 FYNNEI. CDR3 length equals 13 residues. For the CDR3, the DNA is TGTGCCAGCAGTCTTCAGGGAAACTATGGCTACACCTTC. This encodes CASSLQGNYGYTF. Looking up the rest from reference TRBV2 and TRBJ1-2 gives the full variable domain: EPEVTQTPSHQVTQMGQEVILRCVPISNHLYFYWYRQILGQKVEFLVSFYNNEISEKSEIFDDQFSVERPDGSNFTLKIRSTKLEDSAMYFCASSLQGNYGYTFGSGTRLTVV.

The J gene is TRBJ2-2, the V gene TRBV4-1; perhaps TRBD2 as D (6 bases). Germline CDR1 is MGHRA and CDR2 is YSYEKL. The V end lost 8 bases, the J end lost 7 bases, and 11 bases lay between the germline ends. The CDR3 consists of 12 residues. In nucleotides, the CDR3 is TGCGCCAGCGGGAGGAGTGACGGGGAGCTGTTTTTT. Protein: CASGRSDGELFF.

The chain couples TRBV3-1 (or the pseudogene TRBV3-2) to TRBJ2-7, with unresolved D. The V and J ends lost 6 bases and 3 bases respectively, with 15 bases between them. Germline V gene sequence: CDR1 LGHDT, CDR2 YNNKEL (reference sequence). The CDR3 length is 14 residues. The chain's CDR3 is CASSTPQRLYEQYF. CDR3 coding DNA: TGTGCCAGCAGTACACCCCAGCGCCTCTACGAGCAGTACTTC.

This chain uses TRBV14 with TRBJ2-5; possibly TRBD2 for D (6 bases). Germline-derived CDR1 and CDR2 are SGHDN and FVKESK. Trimming removed 4 bases from V and 4 bases from J, with 16 bases in between. CDR3 length equals 15 residues. CDR3 DNA sequence: TGTGCCAGCAGCCGCATCGGGAGTTTGGGAGAGACCCAGTACTTC. Its translation: CASSRIGSLGETQYF.

This chain connects TRBV6-5 to TRBJ1-1; no clear D gene. This CDR3 has 15 amino acids. Per the germline V gene, CDR1 is MNHEY and CDR2 is SVGAGI. V lost 6 bases, J lost 4 bases, and 18 bases lay in between. CDR3 bases: TGTGCCAGCAGCCGAGGCCCTCCCGCCATCACTGAAGCTTTCTTT. Translating it yields CASSRGPPAITEAFF.

This clone was detected only a few times. V gene TRBV5-1 combines with J gene TRBJ2-1; 11 bases align to TRBD2. Germline-derived CDR1 and CDR2 are SGHRS and YFSETQ. V lost 5 bases, J lost 8 bases, and 9 bases stayed unmatched. The CDR3 sequence is 15 residues long. The CDR3 sequence is CASSGSGGASHEQFF. In DNA, the CDR3 is TGCGCCAGCAGTGGTAGCGGGGGGGCCTCTCATGAGCAGTTCTTC. The whole variable domain, remainder taken from reference TRBV5-1 and TRBJ2-1, is KAGVTQTPRYLIKTRGQQVTLSCSPISGHRSVSWYQQTPGQGLQFLFEYFSETQRNKGNFPGRFSGRQFSNSRSEMNVSTLELGDSALYLCASSGSGGASHEQFFGPGTRLTVL.

As regards this clone: The same CDR3 is also encoded by other DNA sequences in this sample. V usage is TRBV3-1 (or the pseudogene TRBV3-2) and J usage is TRBJ2-5; TRBD1 matches 11 bases. J lost 4 bases, V lost 4 bases, and 2 bases had no gene match. CDR3 length equals 14 residues. In germline, CDR1 is LGHDT, CDR2 YNNKEL (reference sequence). In nucleotides, the CDR3 is TGTGCCAGCAGCCCTGGGACAGGGGGAGAGACCCAGTACTTC. Its translation is CASSPGTGGETQYF.

The chain couples TRBV5-1 to TRBJ1-1; the D is unclear. Germline V gene lookup returns CDR1 SGHRS and CDR2 YFSETQ. The V end was cut by 4 bases, the J end by 6 bases, with 19 bases between. The CDR3 covers 15 residues. The CDR3 here is CASSPLGGDGAEAFF. In DNA, the CDR3 is TGCGCCAGCAGCCCCTTAGGAGGCGACGGCGCTGAAGCTTTCTTT.

The chain uses TRBV30 and TRBJ2-2; 8 bases line up with TRBD2. In germline, CDR1 is GTSNPN, CDR2 SVGIG (reference sequence). J was trimmed by 5 bases and V by 4 bases; bases with no gene match: 12. The CDR3 consists of 16 residues. CDR3 residues: CAWISRSGSQTGELFF. CDR3 DNA: TGTGCCTGGATTAGTCGAAGCGGGAGTCAAACCGGGGAGCTGTTTTTT.

This clone was found once. This chain uses TRBV6-5 with TRBJ2-7, with 8 positions matching TRBD1. Trimming cost V 6 bases and J 6 bases; bases outside gene matches: 10. CDR1 is MNHEY, CDR2 SVGAGI, per germline. The CDR3 runs to 14 residues. CDR3 sequence: CASSRTGTKGEQYF. The CDR3 DNA follows: TGTGCCAGCAGCCGGACAGGGACGAAGGGCGAGCAGTACTTC.